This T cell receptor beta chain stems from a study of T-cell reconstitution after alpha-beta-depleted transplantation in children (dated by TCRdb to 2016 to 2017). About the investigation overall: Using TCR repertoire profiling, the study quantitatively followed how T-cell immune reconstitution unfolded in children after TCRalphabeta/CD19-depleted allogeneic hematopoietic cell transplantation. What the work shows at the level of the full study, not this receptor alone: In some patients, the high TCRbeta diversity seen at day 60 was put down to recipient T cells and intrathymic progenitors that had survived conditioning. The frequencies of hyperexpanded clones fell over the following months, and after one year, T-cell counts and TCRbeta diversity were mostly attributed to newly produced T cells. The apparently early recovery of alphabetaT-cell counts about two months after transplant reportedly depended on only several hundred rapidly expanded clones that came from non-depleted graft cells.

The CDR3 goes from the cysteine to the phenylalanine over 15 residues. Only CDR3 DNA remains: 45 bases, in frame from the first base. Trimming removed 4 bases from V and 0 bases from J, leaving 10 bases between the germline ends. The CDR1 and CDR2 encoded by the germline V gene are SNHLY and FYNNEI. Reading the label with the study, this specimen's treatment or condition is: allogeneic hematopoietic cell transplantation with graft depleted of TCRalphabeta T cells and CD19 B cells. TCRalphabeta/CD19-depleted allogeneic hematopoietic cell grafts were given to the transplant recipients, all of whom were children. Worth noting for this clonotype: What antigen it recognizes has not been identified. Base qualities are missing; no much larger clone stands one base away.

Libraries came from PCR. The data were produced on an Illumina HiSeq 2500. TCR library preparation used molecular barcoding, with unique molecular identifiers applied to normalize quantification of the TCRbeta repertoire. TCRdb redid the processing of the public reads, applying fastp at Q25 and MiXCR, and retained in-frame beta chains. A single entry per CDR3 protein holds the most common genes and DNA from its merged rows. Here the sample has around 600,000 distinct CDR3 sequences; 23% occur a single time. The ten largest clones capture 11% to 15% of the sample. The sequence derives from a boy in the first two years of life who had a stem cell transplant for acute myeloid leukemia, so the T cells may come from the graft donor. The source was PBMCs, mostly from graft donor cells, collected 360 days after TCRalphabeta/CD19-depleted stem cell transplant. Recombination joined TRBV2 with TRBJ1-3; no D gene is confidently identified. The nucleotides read TGTGCCAGCAGTGCACAGTCTTCCTCTGGAAACACCATATATTTT. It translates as CASSAQSSSGNTIYF.